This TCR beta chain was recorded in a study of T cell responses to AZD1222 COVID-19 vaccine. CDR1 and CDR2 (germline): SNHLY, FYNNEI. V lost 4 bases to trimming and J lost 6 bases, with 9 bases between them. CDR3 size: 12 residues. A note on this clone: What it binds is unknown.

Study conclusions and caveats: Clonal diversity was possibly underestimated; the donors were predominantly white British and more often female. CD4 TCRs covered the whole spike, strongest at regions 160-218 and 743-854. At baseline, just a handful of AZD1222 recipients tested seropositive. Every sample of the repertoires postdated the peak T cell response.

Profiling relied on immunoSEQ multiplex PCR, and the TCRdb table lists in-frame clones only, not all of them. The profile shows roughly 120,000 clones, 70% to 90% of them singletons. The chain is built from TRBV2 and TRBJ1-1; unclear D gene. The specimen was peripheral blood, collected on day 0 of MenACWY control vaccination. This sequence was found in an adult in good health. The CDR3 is CASSAIRAEAFF. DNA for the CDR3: TGTGCCAGCAGTGCAATTAGGGCTGAAGCTTTCTTT.